This T cell receptor beta chain derives from a study of cytomegalovirus exposure and HLA in healthy donors. Regarding the study as a whole: In vitro, three CMV-associated chains proved specific for CMV antigens.

Of note for this clone: What it binds is not known. Other nucleotide sequences from this sample produce the same CDR3.

The donors belonged to the roughly 110-subject validation cohort, separate from the roughly 720-subject first cohort. This table comes from immunoSEQ multiplex PCR, and its TCRdb copy is limited to in-frame clones, with some not included. The sample holds about 190,000 clones, 86% seen once. Germline CDR1 GTSNPN, CDR2 SVGIG (reference sequence). The V segment lost 0 bases and the J segment 6 bases; nucleotides outside the gene matches: 6. The CDR3 length is 14 residues. Sequencing was done on a sample of PBMCs. The rearrangement joins TRBV30 to TRBJ2-7; 9 bases map to TRBD1. The receptor was isolated from a young woman in good health and CMV-seronegative. The CDR3 DNA sequence: TGTGCCTGGAGTGTCGGGGACAGGGTTGGCGAGCAGTACTTC. This sequence encodes CAWSVGDRVGEQYF.